This is a list of T cell receptor beta chains from one sample in a study of blood T cell repertoires in COVID-19. TCRdb's table, derived via immunoSEQ multiplex PCR, lists solely in-frame clones and lacks some. There are some 390,000 clones in the sample; about 89% occur only once, and 1.5% to 1.8% lies in the top ten. What was sequenced was peripheral blood. The receptors derive from a woman aged 40 to 50 with COVID-19, enrolled during active disease. CDR3s include the opening cysteine and the closing phenylalanine or tryptophan. Each record gives: CDR3 length, D gene, J gene, clone size, V gene, CDR3 protein, CDR3 DNA. The D gene is left open where the match is weak. Size is omitted from some rows. Given values are once, few, many or a class for expanded clones.

length: 15; D: NA; J: TRBJ1-4; size: NA; V: TRBV6-5; CDR3: CASSYSRATNEKLFF; DNA: TGTGCCAGCAGTTACAGCCGTGCAACTAATGAAAAACTGTTTTTT
length: 19; D: TRBD2; J: TRBJ2-7; size: NA; V: TRBV11-2; CDR3: CASRPGAASGGKSSYEQYF; DNA: TGTGCCAGCAGACCCGGGGCGGCTAGCGGGGGAAAAAGCTCCTACGAGCAGTACTTC
length: 16; D: TRBD2; J: TRBJ2-5; size: NA; V: TRBV5-4; CDR3: CASSSGGRGDQETQYF; DNA: TGTGCCAGCAGCTCAGGAGGACGGGGGGACCAAGAGACCCAGTACTTC
length: 16; D: TRBD1; J: TRBJ1-4; size: NA; V: TRBV12-5; CDR3: CASGLPRTGANEKLFF; DNA: TGTGCTAGTGGTTTGCCCCGGACAGGGGCGAATGAAAAACTGTTTTTT
length: 11; D: NA; J: TRBJ2-3; size: NA; V: TRBV6-2/TRBV6-3; CDR3: CASSDSDTQYF; DNA: TGTGCCAGCAGCGACTCAGATACGCAGTATTTT
length: 14; D: TRBD1; J: TRBJ2-7; size: once; V: TRBV2; CDR3: CASKGSGGSLEQYF; DNA: TGTGCCAGCAAGGGATCAGGGGGCTCGCTCGAGCAGTACTTC
length: 15; D: NA; J: TRBJ1-4; size: NA; V: TRBV10-3; CDR3: CAISEMAATNEKLFF; DNA: TGTGCCATCAGTGAGATGGCTGCAACTAATGAAAAACTGTTTTTT
length: 11; D: NA; J: TRBJ1-2; size: NA; V: TRBV5-6; CDR3: CASSPGFGYTF; DNA: TGTGCCAGCAGCCCCGGGTTTGGCTACACCTTC
length: 14; D: NA; J: TRBJ1-1; size: NA; V: TRBV7-2; CDR3: CASSLVPGNTEAFF; DNA: TGTGCCAGCAGCTTAGTGCCAGGGAACACTGAAGCTTTCTTT
length: 15; D: NA; J: TRBJ1-1; size: NA; V: TRBV5-5; CDR3: CASSLGRAVNTEAFF; DNA: TGTGCCAGCAGCTTGGGGCGGGCGGTGAACACTGAAGCTTTCTTT
length: 16; D: TRBD1; J: TRBJ2-1; size: NA; V: TRBV7-2; CDR3: CASSSPDRTLYNEQFF; DNA: TGTGCCAGCAGCTCACCGGACAGGACACTATACAATGAGCAGTTCTTC
length: 14; D: TRBD2; J: TRBJ2-7; size: NA; V: TRBV27; CDR3: CASSFFAGVGEQYF; DNA: TGTGCCAGCAGTTTTTTTGCGGGAGTCGGCGAGCAGTACTTC
length: 13; D: NA; J: TRBJ1-1; size: NA; V: TRBV6-4; CDR3: CASRDSSNTEAFF; DNA: TGTGCCAGCAGGGACAGCTCGAACACTGAAGCTTTCTTT
length: 15; D: TRBD2; J: TRBJ2-1; size: NA; V: TRBV28; CDR3: CASSLPGGAYNEQFF; DNA: TGTGCCAGCAGTTTACCCGGGGGGGCCTACAATGAGCAGTTCTTC
length: 15; D: TRBD1; J: TRBJ1-2; size: NA; V: TRBV7-2; CDR3: CASSPGQGRGYGYTF; DNA: TGTGCCAGCAGCCCAGGACAGGGACGAGGCTATGGCTACACCTTC
length: 15; D: TRBD1; J: TRBJ1-2; size: NA; V: TRBV19; CDR3: CASSFSGGSLYGYTF; DNA: TGTGCCAGTAGTTTCTCAGGGGGCAGCCTCTATGGCTACACCTTC
length: 12; D: NA; J: TRBJ2-7; size: NA; V: TRBV7-8; CDR3: CASSLVRGEQYF; DNA: TGTGCCAGCAGCTTAGTTAGGGGTGAGCAGTACTTC